This TCR beta chain was identified during a study of cytomegalovirus exposure and HLA in healthy donors. There are a few counts of this clone. PCR was performed using 60 Vbeta and 13 Jbeta primers. Produced via immunoSEQ multiplex PCR; TCRdb's table is partial and in-frame only. This sample has 63,000 or so clones; approximately 73% occur once, and the top ten carry 4.5% to 5.5%. V gave up 1 base and J gave up 5 bases, with 21 bases separating them. The CDR3 loop spans 17 amino acids. CDR1 SGHDT and CDR2 YYEEEE come from the germline V gene. The clonotype comes from a man aged 50 to 59 in good health and CMV-seronegative. The specimen sequenced was PBMCs. The gene calls are TRBV5-6 and TRBJ1-1; D not resolved. As DNA, the CDR3 is TGTGCCAGCAGCTTGTCTTGGGCACCGGTAGACAAAACTGAAGCTTTCTTT. The encoded protein is CASSLSWAPVDKTEAFF.